These 6 T cell receptor beta chains came from one sample sequenced in a study of vaccination and CD4 T cells after COVID-19. Treatment here: roughly nine-day PBMC culture with coronavirus spike peptide pools or control peptides (ViraFEST assay). No cognate antigen is known for these TCRs. The Oncomine TCR Beta short-read assay sequenced DNA from cultured CD4+ T cells. TCRdb fed the PCR reads into MiXCR, producing one record per CDR3 protein. The sample contains more than 20,000 distinct CDR3 sequences, 45% to 50% of which appear only once. The sample was CD4+ T cells from blood, cultured in vitro. Source of these receptors: a human donor who had recovered from COVID-19.

The chain uses TRBV10-3 and TRBJ2-7; weak D call: TRBD1 (6 bases). V was trimmed by 4 bases and J by 5 bases, leaving 15 bases between them. CDR3 length: 14 residues. Per the germline V gene, CDR1 is ENHRY and CDR2 is SYGVKD. The DNA for the CDR3 is TGTGCCATCAGTGGACCCCTACAGGGAAACGAGCAGTACTTC. Protein: CAISGPLQGNEQYF.

The V and J genes are TRBV12-3 or TRBV12-4 and TRBJ2-3, with a weak D call TRBD1 (6 bases). V was trimmed by 3 bases and J by 3 bases, leaving 10 bases between them. The CDR3 has 14 amino acids. In nucleotides, the CDR3 is TGTGCCAGCAGTTTGCTCACAGGGACAGATACGCAGTATTTT. Translation gives CASSLLTGTDTQYF.

This clonotype was detected only a few times. At one boundary the junction diverges from the germline segment, which might be a read error. The chain recombines TRBV19 with TRBJ1-5; D ambiguous. The CDR3 extends over 14 amino acids. Germline-derived CDR1 and CDR2 are LNHDA and SQIVND (reference sequence). This CDR3 is CASSSPGINQPQHF. CDR3 DNA: TGTGCCAGCAGTAGCCCAGGAATCAATCAGCCCCAGCATTTT.

The V and J genes are TRBV19 and TRBJ1-1, with D possibly matching TRBD1 (6 bases). Trimming removed 6 bases at V and 1 base at J, with 18 bases between. Per germline, CDR1 LNHDA and CDR2 SQIVND (reference sequence). This CDR3 is built from 16 residues. CDR3 region: CASSPNRGARNTEAFF. DNA of the CDR3: TGTGCCAGTAGCCCGAATAGGGGGGCGAGGAACACTGAAGCTTTCTTT.

This chain joins TRBV20-1 and TRBJ2-1; TRBD2 matches 12 bases. V lost 0 bases, J lost 6 bases, and 6 bases stayed unmatched. The CDR3 loop spans 16 amino acids. Germline-derived CDR1 and CDR2 are DFQATT and SNEGSKA (reference sequence). The CDR3 DNA reads as TGCAGTGCTAGAGATTGGCTAGCGGGAGGGCCCAATGAGCAGTTCTTC. It yields the protein CSARDWLAGGPNEQFF.

This clonotype appeared a few times. The gene calls are TRBV6-1 and TRBJ2-5, with D possibly called TRBD1 or TRBD2 (5 bases each). CDR1 is MNHNS, CDR2 SASEGT, per germline. The ends were cut back, 4 bases at V and 1 base at J, with 10 bases in the middle. CDR3 size: 14 residues. The CDR3 sequence is CASSGDGSQETQYF. CDR3 DNA sequence: TGTGCCAGCAGTGGGGACGGGTCCCAAGAGACCCAGTACTTC.